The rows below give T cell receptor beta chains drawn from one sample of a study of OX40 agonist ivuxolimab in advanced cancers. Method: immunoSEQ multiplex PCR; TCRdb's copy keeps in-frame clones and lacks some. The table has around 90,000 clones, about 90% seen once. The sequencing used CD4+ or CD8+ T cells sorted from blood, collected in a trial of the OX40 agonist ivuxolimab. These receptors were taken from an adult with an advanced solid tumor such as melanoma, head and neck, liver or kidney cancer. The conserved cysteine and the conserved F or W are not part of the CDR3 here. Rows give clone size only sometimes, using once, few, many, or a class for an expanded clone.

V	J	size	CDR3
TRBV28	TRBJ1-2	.	ASSLGRSYGYT
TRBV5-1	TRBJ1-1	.	ASSLAGAGSEAF
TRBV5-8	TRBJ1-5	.	ASSRDRAQPQH
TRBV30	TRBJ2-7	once	AWGDLEQY
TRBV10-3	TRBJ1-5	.	AISESGFSNQPQH
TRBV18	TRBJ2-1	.	ASSPARGFNEQF
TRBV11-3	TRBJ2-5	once	ASSVGQEGETQY
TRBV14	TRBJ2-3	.	ASSPLEAGRTDTQY
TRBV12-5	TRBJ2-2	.	ASGLGEHYTGELF
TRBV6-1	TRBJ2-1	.	ASSEARGLAGNEQF
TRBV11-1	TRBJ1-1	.	ASSLLMNTEAF
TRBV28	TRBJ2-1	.	ASSPTAYNEQF
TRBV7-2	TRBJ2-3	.	ASSPPPNTDTQY
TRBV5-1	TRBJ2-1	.	ASTPTSGKSYNEQF
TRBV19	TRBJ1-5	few	ASSTTGGRQPQH
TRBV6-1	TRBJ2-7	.	ASIGGRAYEQY
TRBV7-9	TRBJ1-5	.	ASSLAIEAEVQH
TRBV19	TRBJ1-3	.	ASRVQGVGNTIY
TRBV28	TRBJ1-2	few	ASSLGKRGYT
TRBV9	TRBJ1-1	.	ASSVDRGTEAF
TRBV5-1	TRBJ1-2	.	ASSLEPGQEYGYT
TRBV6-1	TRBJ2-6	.	ASSEVQVSGANVLT
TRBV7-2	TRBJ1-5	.	ASSFGGLQPQH
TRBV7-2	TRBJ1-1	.	ASSPNPGHQNTEAF
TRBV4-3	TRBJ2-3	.	ASSQFAGTGISGRITDTQY
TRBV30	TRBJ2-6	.	AWRRTSGGANVLT
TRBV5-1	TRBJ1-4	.	ASSIDSRGGKLF
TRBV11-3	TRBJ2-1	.	ASSINLADLVNEQF
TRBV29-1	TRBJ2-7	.	SVEVGQLPYEQY
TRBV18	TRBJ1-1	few	ASSPGSTRLNTEAF
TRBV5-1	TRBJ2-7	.	ASSSARKPYEQY
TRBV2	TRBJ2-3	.	ASSDGLAGGTDTQY
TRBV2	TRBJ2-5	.	ASSALGSEGTQY
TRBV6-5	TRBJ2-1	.	ASSPGLAVSNEQF
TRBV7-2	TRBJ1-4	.	ASGRGAEKLF
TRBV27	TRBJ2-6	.	ASSLLGGLTGANVLT
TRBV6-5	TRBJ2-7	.	ASSYGDRKQY
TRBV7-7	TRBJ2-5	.	ASSSGLGEGETQY
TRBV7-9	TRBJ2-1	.	ASSVVATLSYNEQF
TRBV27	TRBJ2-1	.	ASSSLRLAGLEQF
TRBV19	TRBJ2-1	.	ASSTHSGTNEQF
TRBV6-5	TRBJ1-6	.	ASRISYNSPLH
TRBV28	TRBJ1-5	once	ASSSRAVNNQPQH
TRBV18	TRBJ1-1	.	ASSPQYTEAF
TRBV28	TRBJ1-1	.	ASRLAVNTEAF
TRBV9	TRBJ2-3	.	ASSVDWTATDTQY
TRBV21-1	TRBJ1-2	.	ASSRNRERT